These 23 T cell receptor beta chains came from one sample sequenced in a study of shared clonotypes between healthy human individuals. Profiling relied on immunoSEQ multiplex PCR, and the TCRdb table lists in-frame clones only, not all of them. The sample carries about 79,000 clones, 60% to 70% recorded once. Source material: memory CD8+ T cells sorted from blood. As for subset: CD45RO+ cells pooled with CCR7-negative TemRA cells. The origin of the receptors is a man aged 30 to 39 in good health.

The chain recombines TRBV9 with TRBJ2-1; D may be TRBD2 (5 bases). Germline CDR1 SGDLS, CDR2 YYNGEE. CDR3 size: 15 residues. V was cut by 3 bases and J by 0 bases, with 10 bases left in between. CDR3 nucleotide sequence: TGTGCCAGCAGCGGGGCGGGTGGCTCCTACAATGAGCAGTTCTTC. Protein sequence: CASSGAGGSYNEQFF.

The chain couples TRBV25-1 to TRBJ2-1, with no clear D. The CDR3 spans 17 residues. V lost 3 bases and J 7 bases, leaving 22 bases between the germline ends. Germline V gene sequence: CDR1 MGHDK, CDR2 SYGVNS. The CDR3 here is CASSDLNKSTTLNEQFF. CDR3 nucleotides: TGTGCCAGCAGTGACCTGAACAAGTCCACTACACTGAATGAGCAGTTCTTC.

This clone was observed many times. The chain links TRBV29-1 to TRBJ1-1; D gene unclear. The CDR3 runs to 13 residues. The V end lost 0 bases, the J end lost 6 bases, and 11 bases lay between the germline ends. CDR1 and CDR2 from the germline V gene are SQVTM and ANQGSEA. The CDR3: CSVEEVQTSEAFF. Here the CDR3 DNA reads TGCAGCGTTGAAGAAGTCCAGACTTCTGAAGCTTTCTTT.

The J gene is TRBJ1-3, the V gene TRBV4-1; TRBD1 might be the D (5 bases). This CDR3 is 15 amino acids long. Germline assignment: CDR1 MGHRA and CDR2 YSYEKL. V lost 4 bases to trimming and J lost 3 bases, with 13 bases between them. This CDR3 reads CASSPDRGFGNTIYF. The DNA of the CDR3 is TGCGCCAGCAGCCCAGATAGGGGCTTTGGAAACACCATATATTTT.

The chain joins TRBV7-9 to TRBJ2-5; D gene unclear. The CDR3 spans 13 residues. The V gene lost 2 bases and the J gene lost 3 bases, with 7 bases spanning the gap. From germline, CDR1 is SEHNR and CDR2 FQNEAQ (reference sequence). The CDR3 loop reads CASSLRAEETQYF. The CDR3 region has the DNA TGTGCCAGCAGCTTACGGGCAGAAGAGACCCAGTACTTC.

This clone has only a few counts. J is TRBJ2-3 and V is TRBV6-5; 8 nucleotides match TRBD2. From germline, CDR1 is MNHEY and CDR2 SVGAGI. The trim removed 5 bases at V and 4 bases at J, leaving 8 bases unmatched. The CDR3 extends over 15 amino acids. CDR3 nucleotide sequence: TGTGCCAGCAGTCGAAGCGGGAGTGGGGCAGATACGCAGTATTTT. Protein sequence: CASSRSGSGADTQYF.

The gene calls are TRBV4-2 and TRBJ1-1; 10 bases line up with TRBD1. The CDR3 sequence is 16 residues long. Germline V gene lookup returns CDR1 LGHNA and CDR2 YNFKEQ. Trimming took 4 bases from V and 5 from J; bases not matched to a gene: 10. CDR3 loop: CASSLGNRDRGTEAFF. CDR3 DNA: TGTGCCAGCAGCCTAGGGAACCGGGACAGGGGTACTGAAGCTTTCTTT.

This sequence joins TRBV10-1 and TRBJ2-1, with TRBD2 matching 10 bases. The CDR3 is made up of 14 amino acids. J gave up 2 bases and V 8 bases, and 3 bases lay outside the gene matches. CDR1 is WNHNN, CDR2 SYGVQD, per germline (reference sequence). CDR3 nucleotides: TGCGCCAGCTTTAGCGGGAGGACCTACAATGAGCAGTTCTTC. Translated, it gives CASFSGRTYNEQFF.

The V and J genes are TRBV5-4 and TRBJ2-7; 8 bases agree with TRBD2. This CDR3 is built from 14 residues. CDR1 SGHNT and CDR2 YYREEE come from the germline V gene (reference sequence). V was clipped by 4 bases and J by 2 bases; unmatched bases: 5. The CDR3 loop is CASSVAGGAYEQYF. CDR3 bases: TGTGCCAGCAGCGTGGCGGGGGGCGCCTACGAGCAGTACTTC.

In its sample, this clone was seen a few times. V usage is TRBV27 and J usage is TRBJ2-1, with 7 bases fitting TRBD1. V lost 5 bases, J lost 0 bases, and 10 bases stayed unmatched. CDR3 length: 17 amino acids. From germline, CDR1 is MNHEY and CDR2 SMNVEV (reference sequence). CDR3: CASSPTDRNRSYNEQFF. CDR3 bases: TGTGCCAGCAGTCCCACGGACAGGAACCGCTCCTACAATGAGCAGTTCTTC.

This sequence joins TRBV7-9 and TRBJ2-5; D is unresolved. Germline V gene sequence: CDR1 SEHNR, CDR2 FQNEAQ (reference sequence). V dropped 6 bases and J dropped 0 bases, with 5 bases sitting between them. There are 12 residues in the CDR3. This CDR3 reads CASRRYQETQYF. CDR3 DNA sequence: TGTGCCAGCAGGAGGTACCAAGAGACCCAGTACTTC.

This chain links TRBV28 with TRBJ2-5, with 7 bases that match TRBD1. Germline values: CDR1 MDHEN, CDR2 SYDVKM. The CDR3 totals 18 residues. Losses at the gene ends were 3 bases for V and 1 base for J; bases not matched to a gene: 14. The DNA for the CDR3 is TGTGCCAGCAGTTTCCCTCCTTTCCAAGACAGGGCCCAAGAGACCCAGTACTTC. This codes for CASSFPPFQDRAQETQYF.

CDR3 sequence: CASSPGTGGPYSNQPQHF. CDR3 bases: TGTGCCAGCAGTCCCGGGACAGGGGGCCCCTATAGCAATCAGCCCCAGCATTTT. The gene calls are TRBV27 and TRBJ1-5, with 12 bases that match TRBD1. CDR1 MNHEY and CDR2 SMNVEV come from the germline V gene (reference sequence). The J segment lost 0 bases and the V segment lost 5 bases, leaving 8 bases of the junction unmatched. This CDR3 spans 18 amino acids.

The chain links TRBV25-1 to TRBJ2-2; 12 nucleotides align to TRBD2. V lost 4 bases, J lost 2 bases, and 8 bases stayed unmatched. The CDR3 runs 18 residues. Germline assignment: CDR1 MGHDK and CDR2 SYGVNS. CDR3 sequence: CASSAISSGRANTGELFF. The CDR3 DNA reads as TGTGCCAGCAGTGCCATATCTAGCGGGAGGGCCAACACCGGGGAGCTGTTTTTT.

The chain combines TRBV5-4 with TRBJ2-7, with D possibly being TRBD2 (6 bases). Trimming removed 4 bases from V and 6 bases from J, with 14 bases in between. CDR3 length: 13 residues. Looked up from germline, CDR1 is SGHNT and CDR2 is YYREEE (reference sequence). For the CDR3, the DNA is TGTGCCAGCAGCGTAAGGGACTTTGTCGAGCAGTACTTC. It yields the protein CASSVRDFVEQYF.

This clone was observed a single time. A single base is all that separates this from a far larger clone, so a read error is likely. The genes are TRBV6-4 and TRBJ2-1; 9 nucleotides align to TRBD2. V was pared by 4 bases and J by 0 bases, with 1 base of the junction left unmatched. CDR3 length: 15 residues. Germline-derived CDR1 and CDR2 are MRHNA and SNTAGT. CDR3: CASSVLAGSYNEQFF. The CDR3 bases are TGTGCCAGCAGTGTACTAGCGGGCTCCTACAATGAGCAGTTCTTC.

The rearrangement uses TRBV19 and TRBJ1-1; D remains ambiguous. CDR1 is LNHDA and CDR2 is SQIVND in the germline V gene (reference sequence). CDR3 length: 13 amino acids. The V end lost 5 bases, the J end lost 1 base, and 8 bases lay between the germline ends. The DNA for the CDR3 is TGTGCCAGTAGTCGAGCAACGAACACTGAAGCTTTCTTT. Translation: CASSRATNTEAFF.

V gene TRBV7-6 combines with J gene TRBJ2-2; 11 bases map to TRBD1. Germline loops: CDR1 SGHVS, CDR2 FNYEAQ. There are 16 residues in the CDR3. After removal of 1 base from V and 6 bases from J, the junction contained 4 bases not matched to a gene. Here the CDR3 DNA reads TGTGCCAGCAGCTTAGAAGGGGACAGGGGGGCCGGGGAGCTGTTTTTT. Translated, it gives CASSLEGDRGAGELFF.

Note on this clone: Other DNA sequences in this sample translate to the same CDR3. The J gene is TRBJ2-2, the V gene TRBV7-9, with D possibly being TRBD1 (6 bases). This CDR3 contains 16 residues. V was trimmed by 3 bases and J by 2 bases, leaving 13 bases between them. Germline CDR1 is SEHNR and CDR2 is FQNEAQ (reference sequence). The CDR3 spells CASSLTGHANTGELFF. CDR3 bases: TGTGCCAGCAGCTTGACGGGACACGCAAACACCGGGGAGCTGTTTTTT.

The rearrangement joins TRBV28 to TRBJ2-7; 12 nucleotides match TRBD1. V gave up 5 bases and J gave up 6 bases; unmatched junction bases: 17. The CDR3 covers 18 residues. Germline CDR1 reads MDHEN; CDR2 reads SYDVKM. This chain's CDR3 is CASSSPILRDRGLGEQYF. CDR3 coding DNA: TGTGCCAGCAGTAGCCCCATACTTCGGGACAGGGGGCTGGGCGAGCAGTACTTC.

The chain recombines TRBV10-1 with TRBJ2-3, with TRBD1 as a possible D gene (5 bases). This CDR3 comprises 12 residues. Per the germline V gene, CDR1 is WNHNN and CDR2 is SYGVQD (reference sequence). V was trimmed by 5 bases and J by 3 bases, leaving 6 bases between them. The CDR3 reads CASSQGTDTQYF. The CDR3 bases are TGCGCCAGCAGTCAGGGAACAGATACGCAGTATTTT.

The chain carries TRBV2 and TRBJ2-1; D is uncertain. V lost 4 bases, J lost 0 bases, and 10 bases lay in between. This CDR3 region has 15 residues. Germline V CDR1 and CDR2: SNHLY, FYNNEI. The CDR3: CASSVGESSYNEQFF. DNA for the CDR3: TGTGCCAGCAGTGTAGGCGAGAGCTCCTACAATGAGCAGTTCTTC. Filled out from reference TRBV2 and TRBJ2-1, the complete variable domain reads EPEVTQTPSHQVTQMGQEVILRCVPISNHLYFYWYRQILGQKVEFLVSFYNNEISEKSEIFDDQFSVERPDGSNFTLKIRSTKLEDSAMYFCASSVGESSYNEQFFGPGTRLTVL.

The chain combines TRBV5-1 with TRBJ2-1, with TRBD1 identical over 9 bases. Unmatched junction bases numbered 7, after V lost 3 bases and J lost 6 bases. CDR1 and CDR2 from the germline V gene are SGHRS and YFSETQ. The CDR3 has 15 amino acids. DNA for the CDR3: TGCGCCAGCAGCTGCGGGACAGGGAATTGCAATGAGCAGTTCTTC. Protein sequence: CASSCGTGNCNEQFF.